The 14 T cell receptor beta chains given below trace back to one sample, sequenced in a study of cytomegalovirus exposure and HLA in healthy donors. Profiling relied on immunoSEQ multiplex PCR, and the TCRdb table lists in-frame clones only, not all of them. The sample includes approximately 260,000 clones, just over 85% seen only once; the top ten take 1%. Sample: PBMCs. The receptors were sampled from a woman younger than 35 in good health and CMV-seronegative.

This clone was observed once. The chain employs TRBV19 and TRBJ1-5; 9 nucleotides match TRBD1. With V trimmed by 6 bases and J by 9 bases, 6 bases remained unmatched. In germline, CDR1 is LNHDA, CDR2 SQIVND (reference sequence). CDR3 length: 13 residues. CDR3 DNA: TGTGCCAGTAGAGTAGACAGGGGGGGGCCCCAGCATTTT. Protein: CASRVDRGGPQHF.

This chain links TRBV5-6 with TRBJ2-7; D unclear. The germline V and J ends were trimmed by 0 bases and 5 bases, with 6 bases remaining between them. Per germline, CDR1 SGHDT and CDR2 YYEEEE. The CDR3 runs 12 residues. The CDR3 nucleotides are TGTGCCAGCAGCTTGGTTGCGAACGAGCAGTACTTC. Residues: CASSLVANEQYF.

The rearrangement joins TRBV4-3 to TRBJ2-3, with D perhaps TRBD2 (6 bases). The CDR3 is 17 residues long. V lost 3 bases to trimming and J lost 0 bases, with 16 bases between them. Per the germline V gene, CDR1 is LGHNA and CDR2 is YSLEER. This CDR3 reads CASSHALGGPSTDTQYF. Here the CDR3 DNA reads TGCGCCAGCAGCCATGCTCTCGGGGGACCTAGCACAGATACGCAGTATTTT.

This clone has only one observation. The chain combines TRBV2 with TRBJ1-2; 7 nucleotides agree with TRBD1. The CDR3 covers 13 residues. The V and J ends lost 9 bases and 4 bases, in that order; junction bases with no gene match: 8. CDR1 SNHLY and CDR2 FYNNEI come from the germline V gene. CDR3 sequence (DNA): TGTGCCAGGGGCGCAGGGGGAGCCTATGGCTACACCTTC. This gives the protein CARGAGGAYGYTF.

This sequence joins TRBV7-6 and TRBJ1-6, with TRBD1 identical over 7 bases. The length of the CDR3 is 16 residues. Germline CDR1 SGHVS, CDR2 FNYEAQ. Germline trimming cut 1 base from V and 5 bases from J; bases unmatched to any gene: 5. CDR3: CASSLVSGGNNSPLHF. CDR3 sequence (DNA): TGTGCCAGCAGCTTAGTTTCAGGGGGGAATAATTCACCCCTCCACTTT.

This chain joins TRBV11-2 and TRBJ2-7, with 9 bases aligning to TRBD1. The ends lost 3 bases at V and 3 bases at J; junction bases unmatched: 6. Germline CDR1 reads SGHAT; CDR2 reads FQNNGV. CDR3 length: 15 amino acids. The CDR3 DNA is TGTGCCAGCAGCTTGGACAGGGGACTCTACTACGAGCAGTACTTC. It specifies CASSLDRGLYYEQYF.

This clone was recorded only once. This rearrangement joins TRBV5-1 to TRBJ2-2, with a weak D call TRBD2 (6 bases). The V and J ends lost 5 bases and 3 bases respectively, with 11 bases between them. Per germline, CDR1 SGHRS and CDR2 YFSETQ. The CDR3 is 14 residues long. The CDR3 nucleotides are TGCGCCAGCAGTAGGCTAGCGTACACCGGGGAGCTGTTTTTT. Residues: CASSRLAYTGELFF.

V usage is TRBV6-5 and J usage is TRBJ1-2; D is uncertain. The CDR3 extends over 13 amino acids. The V end was cut by 6 bases, the J end by 2 bases, with 10 bases between. Germline loops: CDR1 MNHEY, CDR2 SVGAGI. This CDR3 is CASRSAGNYGYTF. The CDR3 coding sequence is TGTGCCAGCAGATCCGCGGGGAACTATGGCTACACCTTC.

This clone was found once. CDR3 in DNA: TGTGCCAGCAGCGTTGGCGGGGGGGCCGTCGGGGAGCTGTTTTTT. Residues: CASSVGGGAVGELFF. The V call is TRBV9, the J call TRBJ2-2, with 9 bases aligning to TRBD2. The junction had 6 bases not matched to a gene; V was cut back by 2 bases and J by 7 bases. Germline assignment: CDR1 SGDLS and CDR2 YYNGEE. CDR3 length equals 15 residues.

This chain uses TRBV18 with TRBJ2-2, with 9 bases lining up with TRBD1. CDR1 is KGHSH and CDR2 is LQKENI in the germline V gene. The V and J ends lost 5 bases and 0 bases, in that order; junction bases with no gene match: 4. The CDR3 contains 16 residues. Here the CDR3 DNA reads TGTGCCAGCTCAGCTCGACAGGGGGCGAACACCGGGGAGCTGTTTTTT. Protein product: CASSARQGANTGELFF.

In its sample, this clone was seen a few times. The chain uses TRBV19 and TRBJ1-2; unclear D gene. The CDR3 covers 12 residues. With 0 bases removed from V and 5 bases from J, the gap between germline ends came to 4 bases. Germline lookup yields CDR1 LNHDA and CDR2 SQIVND (reference sequence). The CDR3 nucleotides read TGTGCCAGTAGTATAGACAGATATGGCTACACCTTC. Translated: CASSIDRYGYTF.

The rearrangement joins TRBV5-6 to TRBJ1-2, with D unclear. With 1 base removed from V and 12 bases from J, the gap between germline ends came to 7 bases. The V gene's germline CDR1 is SGHDT and CDR2 YYEEEE. This CDR3 is 10 amino acids long. The CDR3 coding sequence is TGTGCCAGCAGCTTGCGGGTTAACACCTTC. Translated, it gives CASSLRVNTF.

The V and J genes are TRBV18 and TRBJ1-2; 8 nucleotides match TRBD1. V lost 6 bases and J lost 8; bases outside the gene matches: 11. The germline V gene encodes CDR1 KGHSH and CDR2 LQKENI. The CDR3 runs to 14 residues. CDR3 amino acids: CASSRTDRDGGYTF. CDR3 nucleotide sequence: TGTGCCAGCTCCCGGACGGACAGGGATGGGGGCTACACCTTC.

This sequence joins TRBV7-8 and TRBJ2-1; 12 nucleotides agree with TRBD1. The CDR3 contains 17 residues. V lost 1 base and J lost 4; bases outside the gene matches: 5. Germline loops: CDR1 SGHVS, CDR2 FQNEAQ. CDR3 DNA: TGTGCCAGCAGCTTAGGAGGGACAGGGGGCTCTTACAATGAGCAGTTCTTC. Protein sequence: CASSLGGTGGSYNEQFF.